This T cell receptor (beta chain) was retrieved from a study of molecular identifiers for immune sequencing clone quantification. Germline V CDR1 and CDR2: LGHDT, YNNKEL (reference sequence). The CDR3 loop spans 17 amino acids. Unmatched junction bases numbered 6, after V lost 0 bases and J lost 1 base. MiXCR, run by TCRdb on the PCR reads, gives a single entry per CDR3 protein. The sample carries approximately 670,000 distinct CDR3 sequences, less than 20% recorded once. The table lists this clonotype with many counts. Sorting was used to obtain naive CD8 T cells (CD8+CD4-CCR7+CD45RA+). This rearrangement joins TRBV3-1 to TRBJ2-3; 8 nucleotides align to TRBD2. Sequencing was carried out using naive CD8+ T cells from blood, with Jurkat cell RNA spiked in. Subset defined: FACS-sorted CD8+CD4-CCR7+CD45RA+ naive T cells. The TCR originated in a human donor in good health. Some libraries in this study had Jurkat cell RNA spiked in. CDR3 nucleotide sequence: TGTGCCAGCAGCCAAGAAGGCCGGGGGGGCCGCACAGATACGCAGTATTTT. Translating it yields CASSQEGRGGRTDTQYF.